This TCR beta chain was sequenced for a study of Ad26.COV2.S vaccination and SARS-CoV-2 variants. Points from the study as a whole: Responses of T cells in total may have been underestimated by the TCR breadth and depth analyses.

A word on this clone: Its target is not known.

The treatment denotes: some 19 received Ad26.COV2.S at low or high dose, single or two shots; several received placebo; per-sample allocation not given. Sampling was done on day 63 after the first vaccine or placebo injection. Only in-frame clones appear in the TCRdb table, and some are missing; sequencing was by immunoSEQ multiplex PCR. This sample has 360,000 or so clones, with 87% found just once. This CDR3 comprises 15 residues. V gave up 4 bases and J gave up 3 bases; unmatched junction bases: 9. Germline CDR1 reads SGHRS; CDR2 reads YFSETQ. This TCR was sampled from a person aged 18 to 59 who received the Ad26.COV2.S COVID-19 vaccine or a placebo. Source: peripheral blood, taken in a trial of Ad26.COV2.S vaccine versus placebo. The V call is TRBV5-1, the J call TRBJ2-7; 8 bases are shared with TRBD2. The CDR3: CASSQGLAGVYEQYF. Here the CDR3 DNA reads TGCGCCAGCAGCCAGGGTCTAGCGGGCGTCTACGAGCAGTACTTC.